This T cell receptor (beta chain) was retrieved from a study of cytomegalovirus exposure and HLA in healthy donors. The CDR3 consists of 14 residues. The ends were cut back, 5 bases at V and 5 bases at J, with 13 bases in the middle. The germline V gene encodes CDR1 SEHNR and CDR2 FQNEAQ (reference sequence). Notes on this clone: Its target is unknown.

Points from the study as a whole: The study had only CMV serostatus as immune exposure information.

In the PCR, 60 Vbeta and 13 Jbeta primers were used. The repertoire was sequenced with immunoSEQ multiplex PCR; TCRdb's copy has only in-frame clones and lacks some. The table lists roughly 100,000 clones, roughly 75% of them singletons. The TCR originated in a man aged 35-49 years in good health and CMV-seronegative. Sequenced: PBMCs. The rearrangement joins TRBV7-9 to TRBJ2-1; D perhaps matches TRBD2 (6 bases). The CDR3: CASSVGLRDNEQFF. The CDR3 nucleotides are TGTGCCAGCAGCGTTGGACTACGTGACAATGAGCAGTTCTTC.